The clone carrying this T cell receptor beta chain was counted a few times. The data stem from a study of blood T cell repertoires in COVID-19. Study at large: Acute-phase and convalescent COVID-19 samples originated in the United States, Italy and Spain.

TCRdb keeps only in-frame clones here, not all; method: immunoSEQ multiplex PCR. There are about 160,000 clones in the sample; about 85% occur only once, and more than 5% lies in the top ten. This TCR came from a woman in her forties or fifties with COVID-19, enrolled during active disease. Material: peripheral blood.

CDR3 residues: CASSQEHRDNYNSPLHF. In nucleotides, the CDR3 is TGCGCCAGCAGCCAAGAACACCGGGACAACTATAATTCACCCCTCCACTTT. The J gene is TRBJ1-6, the V gene TRBV4-1, with D possibly being TRBD1 (6 bases). Between the trimmed V and J ends, which lost 0 bases and 3 bases, there was a span of 12 bases. Germline CDR1 and CDR2: MGHRA and YSYEKL. This CDR3 contains 17 residues.